These 28 T cell receptor beta chains originate from one sample sequenced in a study of T cell responses to AZD1222 COVID-19 vaccine. The repertoire was sequenced with immunoSEQ multiplex PCR; TCRdb's copy has only in-frame clones and lacks some. The repertoire holds 150,000 to 200,000 clones, with around 88% as singletons. This sample comprised peripheral blood, obtained 28 days after the second AZD1222 dose. Receptor source: an adult who received the AZD1222 COVID-19 vaccine.

V usage is TRBV4-2 and J usage is TRBJ1-4; D ambiguous. Germline V CDR1 and CDR2: LGHNA, YNFKEQ. The CDR3 is made up of 16 amino acids. Trimming removed 0 bases from V and 12 bases from J, with 20 bases in between. The CDR3 DNA follows: TGTGCCAGCAGCCAAGATTACGGGCAGGCCCTTCGGGAACTGTTTTTT. Translating it yields CASSQDYGQALRELFF.

J is TRBJ1-1 and V is TRBV27; TRBD1 matches 8 bases. Germline V CDR1 and CDR2: MNHEY, SMNVEV (reference sequence). The CDR3 sequence is 14 residues long. V shed 3 bases, J shed 9 bases, and the junction held 9 bases outside the gene matches. The CDR3 bases are TGTGCCAGCAGTTTCGTTGGGACAGGCTACCAAGCTTTCTTT. It translates to CASSFVGTGYQAFF.

The chain couples TRBV5-4 to TRBJ1-1; D not certain. Trimming cost V 4 bases and J 6 bases, with 13 bases left between them. The germline CDR1 and CDR2 sequences are SGHNT and YYREEE (reference sequence). The CDR3 consists of 13 residues. CDR3 in amino acids: CASSKTTGSEAFF. CDR3 nucleotide sequence: TGTGCCAGCAGCAAGACCACGGGCTCTGAAGCTTTCTTT.

V is TRBV29-1 and J is TRBJ1-1, with a possible D match to TRBD1 (5 bases). Trimming pared 4 bases from V and 5 bases from J, leaving 11 bases between. Germline V lookup: CDR1 SQVTM, CDR2 ANQGSEA. This CDR3 spans 12 amino acids. Written as DNA, the CDR3 is TGCAGCGTTGGATATCAGGGAACTGAAGCTTTCTTT. It is translated as CSVGYQGTEAFF.

The table lists this clone with a few counts. This chain joins TRBV21-1 and TRBJ2-2; TRBD1 reflects the table's D call only, with no check against the DNA. TRBV21-1 is termed a pseudogene. The CDR3 length is 14 residues. CDR3 nucleotides: TGTGCCAGCAGCAAAGCGCGACAGCTCGGGGAGCTGTTTTTT. Translated, it gives CASSKARQLGELFF.

In its sample, this clone was seen once. The V call is TRBV5-5, the J call TRBJ1-2; possibly TRBD1 for D (6 bases). Per germline, CDR1 SGHKS and CDR2 YYEKEE (reference sequence). The CDR3 is 14 residues long. Trimming took off 3 bases at V and 6 bases at J, with 15 bases between the two ends. The CDR3 loop is CASSSGLGGNGYTF. The CDR3 DNA sequence: TGTGCCAGCAGCTCCGGTCTAGGGGGTAATGGCTACACCTTC.

This chain uses TRBV5-8 with TRBJ2-3, with 7 bases lining up with TRBD1. The CDR3 is 17 amino acids. Germline V CDR1 and CDR2: SGHTS, YDEGEE. The J segment lost 1 base and the V segment lost 4 bases, leaving 12 bases of the junction unmatched. CDR3 residues: CASSKRQGPTGTDTQYF. The CDR3 nucleotides read TGTGCCAGCAGCAAGAGACAGGGTCCTACGGGCACAGATACGCAGTATTTT.

The gene calls are TRBV6-2 or TRBV6-3 and TRBJ2-7; D might be TRBD2 (7 bases). CDR1 and CDR2 from the germline V gene are MNHEY and SVGEGT. Deletions cut 6 bases from V and 2 bases from J, with 17 bases between. The CDR3 length is 15 residues. This CDR3 is CASSSRGGGPYEQYF. For the CDR3, the DNA is TGTGCCAGCAGCTCCAGAGGCGGGGGCCCCTACGAGCAGTACTTC.

The V gene is TRBV6-5, the J gene TRBJ1-2, with 7 bases identical to TRBD1. Looked up from germline, CDR1 is MNHEY and CDR2 is SVGAGI. V trimming: 7 bases; J trimming: 4 bases; junction bases outside the gene matches: 9. The CDR3 loop spans 14 amino acids. The CDR3 loop reads CASNIAGTAYGYTF. CDR3 nucleotide sequence: TGTGCCAGCAATATAGCAGGGACAGCCTATGGCTACACCTTC.

The chain joins TRBV9 to TRBJ1-1, with D maybe TRBD1 (6 bases). The germline V gene has CDR1 SGDLS and CDR2 YYNGEE. The CDR3 loop spans 15 amino acids. V lost 4 bases and J lost 7, with 20 bases in between. The CDR3 region is CASSPQTGAGGEAFF. The CDR3 region has the DNA TGTGCCAGCAGCCCCCAGACAGGCGCCGGGGGTGAAGCTTTCTTT.

This rearrangement joins TRBV6-2 or TRBV6-3 to TRBJ2-2, with D unresolved. V lost 2 bases and J lost 4, with 8 bases in between. This CDR3 has 14 amino acids. Per the germline V gene, CDR1 is MNHEY and CDR2 is SVGEGT. In DNA, the CDR3 is TGTGCCAGCAGTTACGGCCGGCTCACCGGGGAGCTGTTTTTT. This codes for CASSYGRLTGELFF.

The V and J genes are TRBV6-6 and TRBJ2-6; 11 nucleotides align to TRBD1. The CDR3 has 21 residues. V shed 5 bases, J shed 0 bases, and the junction held 15 bases outside the gene matches. Germline CDR1 MNHNY, CDR2 SVGAGI (reference sequence). The CDR3, as DNA: TGTGCCAGCAGTCACCTCCCGCCCTCCGGGACAGGGGGCTCTGGGGCCAACGTCCTGACTTTC. As protein: CASSHLPPSGTGGSGANVLTF.

The chain couples TRBV11-1 to TRBJ2-1; 9 bases match TRBD1. This CDR3 is 15 amino acids long. J was trimmed by 10 bases and V by 5 bases; bases with no gene match: 12. Germline CDR1 is SGHAT and CDR2 is FQDESV (reference sequence). The CDR3 protein is CASSSYGQGRREQFF. CDR3 nucleotide sequence: TGTGCCAGCAGCAGTTACGGACAGGGGCGTCGGGAGCAGTTCTTC. Based on the CDR3 plus reference TRBV11-1 and TRBJ2-1, the full variable domain is EAEVAQSPRYKITEKSQAVAFWCDPISGHATLYWYRQILGQGPELLVQFQDESVVDDSQLPKDRFSAERLKGVDSTLKIQPAELGDSAMYLCASSSYGQGRREQFFGPGTRLTVL.

This clone came up once. This rearrangement joins TRBV6-6 to TRBJ2-3; maybe TRBD1 (6 bases). The CDR3 has 13 residues. With 8 bases removed from V and 6 bases from J, the gap between germline ends came to 15 bases. Germline lookup yields CDR1 MNHNY and CDR2 SVGAGI (reference sequence). In DNA, the CDR3 is TGTGCCAGCCTTTTTCAGGGGCGGGATACGCAGTATTTT. It yields the protein CASLFQGRDTQYF.

The chain has TRBV19 and TRBJ1-5, with a weak D call TRBD1 (6 bases). Deletions cut 3 bases from V and 3 bases from J, with 12 bases between. The V gene's germline CDR1 is LNHDA and CDR2 SQIVND (reference sequence). This CDR3 is built from 15 residues. In DNA form, the CDR3 reads TGTGCCAGTAGTATCACGGGGGCCCCCAATCAGCCCCAGCATTTT. It translates to CASSITGAPNQPQHF.

This chain uses TRBV11-2 with TRBJ2-4, with D tentatively TRBD2 (6 bases). Looked up from germline, CDR1 is SGHAT and CDR2 is FQNNGV. The CDR3 is made up of 17 amino acids. V lost 6 bases and J lost 0, with 18 bases in between. The chain's CDR3 is CASSPIRLGLAKNIQYF. Written as DNA, the CDR3 is TGTGCCAGCAGTCCAATTCGACTAGGACTAGCCAAAAACATTCAGTACTTC.

The V call is TRBV5-1, the J call TRBJ2-7; no firm D call. Between the trimmed V and J ends, which lost 5 bases and 3 bases, there was a span of 18 bases. Germline CDR1 is SGHRS and CDR2 is YFSETQ. The length of the CDR3 is 15 residues. DNA of the CDR3: TGCGCCAGCAGTTTTGTCTCGGGTGGATACTACGAGCAGTACTTC. This gives the protein CASSFVSGGYYEQYF.

The chain uses TRBV21-1 and TRBJ1-1; TRBD1 was called by the table and not checked on the DNA. TRBV21-1 is a known pseudogene. The CDR3 totals 16 residues. The CDR3 is CASSPHSGTENTEAFF. The CDR3 region has the DNA TGTGCCAGCAGCCCGCATTCCGGGACAGAGAACACTGAAGCTTTCTTT.

CDR3 in DNA: TGTGCCAGCAGCTTGGGTCTGAACACTGAAGCTTTCTTT. It is translated as CASSLGLNTEAFF. The chain employs TRBV5-4 and TRBJ1-1; unclear D gene. Trimming stripped 0 bases from V and 0 bases from J, with 3 bases between. Germline CDR1 and CDR2: SGHNT and YYREEE (reference sequence). The CDR3 runs to 13 residues.

This chain connects TRBV3-1 (or the pseudogene TRBV3-2) to TRBJ2-2, with D perhaps matching TRBD1 (7 bases). Looked up from germline, CDR1 is LGHDT and CDR2 is YNNKEL (reference sequence). CDR3 length: 15 amino acids. Trimming left V 4 bases short and J 5 bases short, with 14 bases between. CDR3 DNA: TGTGCCAGCAGCCCCCAGGGGGGTTGGACCGGGGAGCTGTTTTTT. Amino acid sequence: CASSPQGGWTGELFF.

V is TRBV2 and J is TRBJ2-3; possible D gene TRBD1, 5 bases. Trimming shortened V by 5 bases and J by 0 bases, and 12 bases separated the two germline ends. This CDR3 contains 15 residues. CDR1 and CDR2 from the germline V gene are SNHLY and FYNNEI. Here the CDR3 reads CASSPGYTSTDTQYF. As DNA, the CDR3 is TGTGCCAGCAGTCCAGGGTATACTAGCACAGATACGCAGTATTTT.

The chain is built from TRBV13 and TRBJ2-7, with 10 nucleotides matching TRBD2. V dropped 1 base and J dropped 8; count of bases not matched to a gene: 5. This CDR3 has 14 amino acids. Germline loops: CDR1 PRHDT, CDR2 FYEKMQ (reference sequence). The CDR3 spells CASSLEASGGKQYF. CDR3 DNA: TGTGCCAGCAGCTTAGAAGCTAGCGGGGGCAAGCAGTACTTC.

The rearrangement uses TRBV19 and TRBJ2-7, with D possibly TRBD1 on 6 matching bases. The CDR3 is 14 amino acids. With 3 bases removed from V and 2 bases from J, the gap between germline ends came to 11 bases. Germline CDR1 is LNHDA and CDR2 is SQIVND (reference sequence). The CDR3 nucleotides read TGTGCCAGTAGTATCGTTGAGGGGGCCTACGAGCAGTACTTC. It is translated as CASSIVEGAYEQYF.

The gene calls are TRBV28 and TRBJ2-3; tentative D call: TRBD2 (6 bases). Germline CDR1 and CDR2: MDHEN and SYDVKM. The germline V and J ends were trimmed by 5 bases and 2 bases, with 14 bases remaining between them. This CDR3 is built from 15 residues. In DNA form, the CDR3 reads TGTGCCAGCAGTCCCCAAGCGGGCCCCACAGATACGCAGTATTTT. This encodes CASSPQAGPTDTQYF.

The V gene is TRBV13, the J gene TRBJ1-4, with D tentatively TRBD1 (5 bases). This CDR3 region has 14 residues. Between the trimmed V and J ends, which lost 1 base and 7 bases, there was a span of 10 bases. Germline loops: CDR1 PRHDT, CDR2 FYEKMQ (reference sequence). The CDR3 reads CASSLARVGEKLFF. DNA of the CDR3: TGTGCCAGCAGCTTAGCCAGGGTGGGTGAAAAACTGTTTTTT. Using reference TRBV13 and TRBJ1-4 for the parts outside the CDR3, the full variable domain is AAGVIQSPRHLIKEKRETATLKCYPIPRHDTVYWYQQGPGQDPQFLISFYEKMQSDKGSIPDRFSAQQFSDYHSELNMSSLELGDSALYFCASSLARVGEKLFFGSGTQLSVL.

The V call is TRBV5-1, the J call TRBJ1-2; perhaps TRBD1 as D (6 bases). The germline gives CDR1 SGHRS, CDR2 YFSETQ. Trimming pared 7 bases from V and 0 bases from J, leaving 16 bases between. CDR3 length: 15 amino acids. The CDR3 here is CASSLDSSTNYGYTF. CDR3 DNA: TGCGCCAGCTCGTTGGACAGCTCGACTAACTATGGCTACACCTTC.

The chain joins TRBV24-1 to TRBJ1-2; D is unresolved. This CDR3 has 12 residues. Germline V CDR1 and CDR2: KGHDR, SFDVKD. Trimming left V 9 bases short and J 3 bases short, with 10 bases between. For the CDR3, the DNA is TGTGCCACCGCTCAAGGCGACTATGGCTACACCTTC. Its translation: CATAQGDYGYTF.

The rearrangement uses TRBV18 and TRBJ2-7; 11 positions agree with TRBD2. This CDR3 is 15 amino acids long. The germline V gene has CDR1 KGHSH and CDR2 LQKENI. The trim removed 2 bases at V and 5 bases at J, leaving 5 bases unmatched. The CDR3 nucleotides are TGTGCCAGCTCACCATTAGCGGGGGGGCCCCACGAGCAGTACTTC. It specifies CASSPLAGGPHEQYF.